A selection of T cell receptor beta chains follows, all from one sample in a study of technical replicates of blood from a few donors. Profiling relied on immunoSEQ multiplex PCR, and the TCRdb table lists in-frame clones only, not all of them. The table lists around 93,000 clones, 85% to 95% of them singletons. Material: T cells isolated from PBMCs. The source of these receptors is a human donor in good health. Both conserved end residues are part of each CDR3. Each record gives: J gene, V gene, D gene, clone size, CDR3 length, CDR3 DNA, CDR3 protein. D genes are given only for firm matches. Only part of the rows carry a size: once, few, many, or a class if the clone is expanded.

>TRBJ2-5|TRBV27|NA|NA|14
TGTGCCAGCAGTTTATCGCCCTTGGAGGAGACCCAGTACTTC
CASSLSPLEETQYF
>TRBJ2-3|TRBV29-1|NA|NA|13
TGCAGCGTTACTAGAGGGTACACAGATACGCAGTATTTT
CSVTRGYTDTQYF
>TRBJ2-7|TRBV4-1|TRBD2|NA|16
TGCGCCAGCAGCCATTTTGTGACTAGCGGGAGGAATGAGCAGTACTTC
CASSHFVTSGRNEQYF
>TRBJ2-2|TRBV5-1|NA|NA|15
TGCGCCAGCAGCTTAGGGACTCTGAACACCGGGGAGCTGTTTTTT
CASSLGTLNTGELFF
>TRBJ1-4|TRBV5-6|TRBD1|NA|16
TGTGCCAGCAGCCCTGACAGGGGGTCAACTAATGAAAAACTGTTTTTT
CASSPDRGSTNEKLFF
>TRBJ1-1|TRBV30|NA|NA|13
TGTGCCTGGACTCCGGACAGCGTCTCTGAAGCTTTCTTT
CAWTPDSVSEAFF
>TRBJ1-2|TRBV9|TRBD1|once|15
TGTGCCAGCAGCGTTGGGACAGAAACTAACTATGGCTACACCTTC
CASSVGTETNYGYTF
>TRBJ2-1|TRBV10-3|NA|NA|12
TGTGCCATCAGTGCGACAGGAAATGAGCAGTTCTTC
CAISATGNEQFF
>TRBJ1-5|TRBV6-1|TRBD1|NA|15
TGTGCCAGCACTCTCCGGGACAGAAGCAATCAGCCCCAGCATTTT
CASTLRDRSNQPQHF
>TRBJ2-1|TRBV9|TRBD2|once|15
TGTGCCAGCAGCAACTCGGCGGGAGGGCACAATGAGCAGTTCTTC
CASSNSAGGHNEQFF
>TRBJ2-7|TRBV29-1|TRBD1|NA|14
TGCAGCGTTGAAGACCGCGACAGGGACTACGAGCAGTACTTC
CSVEDRDRDYEQYF
>TRBJ2-1|TRBV4-3|NA|NA|13
TGCGCCAGCAGCCGTGGGGCCGTCAATGAGCAGTTCTTC
CASSRGAVNEQFF
>TRBJ1-1|TRBV19|NA|NA|16
TGTGCCAGTAGTATTTATTTGGACAGTTCAAACACTGAAGCTTTCTTT
CASSIYLDSSNTEAFF
>TRBJ1-2|TRBV7-3|NA|NA|16
TGTGCCAGCAGCCCCGCCTCCGGAGCAGGGAACTATGGCTACACCTTC
CASSPASGAGNYGYTF
>TRBJ2-7|TRBV4-1|TRBD2|NA|15
TGCGCCAGCAGCGGGGGACTAGCGGGAGGAAGAGAGCAGTACTTC
CASSGGLAGGREQYF
>TRBJ2-7|TRBV6-1|NA|NA|14
TGTGCCAGCAGTGAACTCTACTCATCCTACGAGCAGTACTTC
CASSELYSSYEQYF
>TRBJ1-2|TRBV30|TRBD1|NA|14
TGTGCCTGGAGTGTACTTCGACAGGGGTATGGCTACACCTTC
CAWSVLRQGYGYTF
>TRBJ2-7|TRBV2|TRBD1|NA|14
TGTGCCAGCAGTGGGAGGGGACAGGCCGGCGAGCAGTACTTC
CASSGRGQAGEQYF
>TRBJ2-2|TRBV7-3|NA|NA|16
TGTGCCAGCAGCTTAAGAGTTAGCGGGAACACCGGGGAGCTGTTTTTT
CASSLRVSGNTGELFF
>TRBJ2-3|TRBV5-4|NA|NA|16
TGTGCCAGCAGTCGGTCAGTAGGGGAGGGCACAGATACGCAGTATTTT
CASSRSVGEGTDTQYF
>TRBJ2-7|TRBV4-1|TRBD2|NA|14
TGCGCCAGCAGCTTGGGACTAGCGGAACCCGAGCAGTACTTC
CASSLGLAEPEQYF
>TRBJ2-7|TRBV6-5|NA|NA|13
TGTGCCAGCAGTTACTTTAGTGGCTACGAGCAGTACTTC
CASSYFSGYEQYF
>TRBJ2-5|TRBV5-1|NA|NA|14
TGCGCCAGCAGCGGCATCGCCTCCTCAGAGACCCAGTACTTC
CASSGIASSETQYF
>TRBJ1-4|TRBV30|NA|NA|14
TGTGCCTGGAGTGTATTCGGGTCCGGAGAAAAACTGTTTTTT
CAWSVFGSGEKLFF
>TRBJ2-1|TRBV7-9|TRBD2|NA|16
TGTGCCAGCAGCTCCCCCAGCGGGATTCGGTACAATGAGCAGTTCTTC
CASSSPSGIRYNEQFF
>TRBJ1-1|TRBV10-3|NA|few|14
TGTGCCATCACCGGCAACAGGGAGAACACTGAAGCTTTCTTT
CAITGNRENTEAFF
>TRBJ1-5|TRBV5-1|TRBD1|NA|15
TGCGCCAGCAGCCCGAGACCAGGGGACAGTCAGCCCCAGCATTTT
CASSPRPGDSQPQHF
>TRBJ2-3|TRBV11-3|NA|NA|15
TGTGCCAGCAGCTTCGGTGGGACTAGCACAGATACGCAGTATTTT
CASSFGGTSTDTQYF
>TRBJ2-7|TRBV6-6|NA|NA|12
TGTGCCAGCAGTTACAAGCTCTACGAGCAGTACTTC
CASSYKLYEQYF
>TRBJ1-3|TRBV7-2|NA|NA|14
TGTGCCAGCAGCTTCAGGTTCGTCGGGGACACCATATATTTT
CASSFRFVGDTIYF
>TRBJ2-7|TRBV4-2|TRBD2|once|15
TGTGCCAGCAGCCAAGAACGCGGGGGGCTATACGAGCAGTACTTC
CASSQERGGLYEQYF
>TRBJ1-1|TRBV10-3|NA|NA|14
TGTGCCATCAGGGGGGACATAAGGAACACTGAAGCTTTCTTT
CAIRGDIRNTEAFF